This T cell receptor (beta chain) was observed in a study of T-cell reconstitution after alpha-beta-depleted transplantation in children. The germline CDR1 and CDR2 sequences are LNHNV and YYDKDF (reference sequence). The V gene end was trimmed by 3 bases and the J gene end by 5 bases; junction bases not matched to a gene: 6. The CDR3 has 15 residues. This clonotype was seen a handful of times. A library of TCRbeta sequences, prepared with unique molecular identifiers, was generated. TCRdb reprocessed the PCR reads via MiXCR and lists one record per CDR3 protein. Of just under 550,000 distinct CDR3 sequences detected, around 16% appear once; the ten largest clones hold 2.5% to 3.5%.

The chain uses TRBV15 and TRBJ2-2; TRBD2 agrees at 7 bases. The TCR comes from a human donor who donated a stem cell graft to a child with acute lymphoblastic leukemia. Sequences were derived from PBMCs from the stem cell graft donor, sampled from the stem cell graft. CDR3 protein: CATSRAGEGTGELFF. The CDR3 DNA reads TGTGCCACCAGCAGGGCGGGGGAGGGAACCGGGGAGCTGTTTTTT.